Detailed here is one T cell receptor beta chain. This CDR3 comprises 17 residues. Trimming pared 9 bases from V and 2 bases from J, leaving 24 bases between. CDR1 is WSHSY and CDR2 is SAAADI in the germline V gene. The data originate from a study of control samples from healthy donors and cancer patients. Clones were read by immunoSEQ multiplex PCR, and TCRdb kept only the in-frame ones, dropping some. The data hold about 100,000 clones, with roughly 92% observed a single time. The sequence was obtained from a human donor in good health. The donor label of this sample is uncertain. The chain links TRBV10-2 to TRBJ2-3, with D perhaps matching TRBD1 (8 bases). What was sequenced was blood. Written as DNA, the CDR3 is TGCGCCAGTTCGTACGGGAGGACAGGGATTTTCACAGATACGCAGTATTTT. It specifies CASSYGRTGIFTDTQYF.